This TCR beta chain was obtained from a study of T cells after yellow fever vaccination. Looked up from germline, CDR1 is KGHSH and CDR2 is LQKENI. Trimming cost V 3 bases and J 10 bases, with 16 bases left between them. The CDR3 has 14 residues. This clonotype came up a few times. TCRdb called the 5' RACE reads again in MiXCR, with one record for every CDR3 protein. This table holds around 310,000 distinct CDR3 sequences, approximately 4.5% found once. The sequencing here drew on PBMCs, taken 15 days after the yellow fever booster vaccination. This rearrangement joins TRBV18 to TRBJ1-5; D unclear. This TCR came from a man aged 18 to 29 who received the YFV17D yellow fever vaccine. The CDR3 DNA sequence: TGTGCCAGCTCACCGGGTCCCCCGGCAAGACCCCAGCATTTT. It translates to CASSPGPPARPQHF.